This T cell receptor (beta chain) was identified during a study of PD-1 blockade in classical Hodgkin lymphoma (dated by TCRdb to 2018 to 2020). Some background on the complete study: Nivolumab dosing was 3 mg/kg intravenously every 2 weeks, continuing until either disease progression or unacceptable toxicity. To define a peripheral blood immune signature of response to PD-1 blockade in classical Hodgkin lymphoma, the study combined TCR beta sequencing with CyTOF.

The Qiagen DNeasy kit was used to extract genomic DNA from unsorted PBMCs and from the negatively selected CD4+ and CD8+ fractions. TCR beta CDR3 regions were amplified by immunoSEQ multiplex PCR using primers annealing to V and J segments. A synthetic immune receptor repertoire was used to minimize amplification bias, and remaining bias was computationally removed after sequencing. Processing in the source paper ran as follows. Custom Python scripts were used to quantify repertoire diversity as the Shannon entropy index. Unsorted, CD4+ and CD8+ repertoires were analyzed separately, except for combined analyses in which CD4+ and CD8+ sequences were merged in silico. A clone was considered expanded if an increase in frequency of at least 2-fold after treatment relative to C1D1 was found, and a pseudocount of 0.5 was applied to clones undetected at baseline. Singleton clones were defined as clones with 0 or 1 copy at C1D1, and non-singleton clones were defined as clones with 2 or more copies. Clones expanded in unsorted samples were labelled as CD4+, CD8+ or unknown by matching protein sequences in sorted samples from the same patient. Diversity changes from C1D1 to C4D1 were tested in paired samples using Wilcoxon tests. In TCRdb, the immuneACCESS table is reduced to in-frame sequences with V and J assigned. These tables do not hold every clone; where another copy was compared, an unresolved V gene accounts for under half, and the others remain unexplained. V, J and clone size reflect that table, while D and trimming were determined from the DNA. The sample table lists tens of thousands of clones, 60% to 80% of them with a count of one. The biggest ten clones account for about 20% of the sample.

The study at large found these results: Diversity was lower in patients who began nivolumab less than 1 year after ASCT, so these patients were left out of later analyses to avoid confounding by immune reconstitution. By C4D1, a significant rise was seen in CD4+ TCR diversity but not in CD8+ TCR diversity (p=0.0027 vs p=0.16), and the rise was most apparent among complete responders (p=0.02). Baseline TCR diversity was reported as lower in newly diagnosed patients than in healthy donors, and lower still in relapsed/refractory patients. Among trial patients, those achieving complete response had baseline diversity similar to that of newly diagnosed patients, while diversity was significantly lower in partial responders and progressors. Only a single clinical trial cohort was studied, and what caused the repertoire differences, possibly disease activity or prior therapy, remained undefined.

A remark on this clone: The target of this receptor is not known. Base qualities were left out, and no much larger clone turns up one base away.

V is clipped by 1 base and J by 4 bases, and the sequence between their germline boundaries is 13 bases long. Taken from cysteine to phenylalanine, the CDR3 has 15 residues. Only the CDR3 part of the read is kept: 45 bases, read in frame from the first base. CDR1 and CDR2 are drawn from the germline V gene (reference sequence): MNHEY, SMNVEV. What this sample's time point label stands for: cycle 4 day 1 (C4D1), after about 6 weeks of nivolumab. Every trial patient had relapsed after autologous stem cell transplantation, and cohorts A, B and C differed in prior brentuximab vedotin exposure. The trial cohort was composed of approximately 56 patients with relapsed/refractory classical Hodgkin lymphoma, for whom complete response, partial response or progressive disease was recorded as best overall response. Trial patients were treated with single-agent nivolumab in the multi-cohort phase II CheckMate 205 trial. An independent review committee assessed best overall response by applying the 2007 International Working Group response criteria. Trial PBMCs were collected immediately before nivolumab initiation (C1D1) and during therapy at cycle 2 day 1 and cycle 4 day 1. After peripheral blood was drawn into 8 mL Vacutainer Cell Preparation Tubes, PBMCs were isolated by centrifugation and then cryopreserved.

Material: peripheral blood mononuclear cells (PBMCs), obtained before the fourth cycle of nivolumab. The chain was built from TRBV27 and TRBJ1-2, with no confidently assigned D gene. The source of this sequence is a human donor with classical Hodgkin lymphoma. Here the CDR3 is given as CASSLWLGWSYGYTF. The nucleotide sequence is TGTGCCAGCAGTTTATGGCTGGGGTGGAGCTATGGCTACACCTTC.